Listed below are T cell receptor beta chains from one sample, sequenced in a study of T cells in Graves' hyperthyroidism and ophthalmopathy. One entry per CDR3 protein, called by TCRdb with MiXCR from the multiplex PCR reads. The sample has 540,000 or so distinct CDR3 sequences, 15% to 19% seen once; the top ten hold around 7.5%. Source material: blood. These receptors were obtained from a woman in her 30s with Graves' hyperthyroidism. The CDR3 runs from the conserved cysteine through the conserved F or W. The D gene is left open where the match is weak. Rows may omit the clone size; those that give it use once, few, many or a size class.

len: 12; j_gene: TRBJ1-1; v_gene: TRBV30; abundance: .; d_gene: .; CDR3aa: CAWRDGDTEAFF; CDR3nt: TGTGCCTGGAGGGACGGGGACACTGAAGCTTTCTTT
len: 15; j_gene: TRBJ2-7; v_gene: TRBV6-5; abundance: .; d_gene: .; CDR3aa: CASSYWTSPQGEQYF; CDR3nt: TGTGCCAGCAGTTACTGGACTTCCCCCCAAGGCGAGCAGTACTTC
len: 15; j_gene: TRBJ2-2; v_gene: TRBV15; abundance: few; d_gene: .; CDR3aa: CATSRVRVNTGELFF; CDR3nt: TGTGCCACCAGCAGAGTACGGGTAAACACCGGGGAGCTGTTTTTT
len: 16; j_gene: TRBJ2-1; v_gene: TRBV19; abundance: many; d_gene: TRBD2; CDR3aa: CASTPLGGGSYNEQFF; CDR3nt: TGTGCCAGTACTCCACTTGGCGGGGGGTCCTACAATGAGCAGTTCTTC
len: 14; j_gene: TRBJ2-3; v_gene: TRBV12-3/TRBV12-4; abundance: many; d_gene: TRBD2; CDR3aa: CASSTSGGSDTQYF; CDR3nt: TGTGCCAGCAGTACTAGCGGGGGATCAGATACGCAGTATTTT
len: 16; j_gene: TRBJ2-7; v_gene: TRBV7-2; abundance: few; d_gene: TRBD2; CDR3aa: CASSLNMREGTYEQYF; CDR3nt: TGTGCCAGCAGCTTAAATATGCGGGAGGGCACCTACGAGCAGTACTTC
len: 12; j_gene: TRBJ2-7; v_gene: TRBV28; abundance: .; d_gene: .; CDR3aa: CASKGVSYEQYF; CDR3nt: TGTGCCAGCAAGGGGGTCTCCTACGAGCAGTACTTC
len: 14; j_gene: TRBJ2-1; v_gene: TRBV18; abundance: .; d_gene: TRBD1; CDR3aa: CAGSTGTVANEQFF; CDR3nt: TGTGCCGGCTCAACAGGGACAGTGGCAAATGAGCAGTTCTTC
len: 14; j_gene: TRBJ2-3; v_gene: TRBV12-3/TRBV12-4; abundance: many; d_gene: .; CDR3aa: CASSSKLSSDTQYF; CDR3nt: TGTGCCAGCAGTTCTAAGCTGTCCTCAGATACGCAGTATTTT
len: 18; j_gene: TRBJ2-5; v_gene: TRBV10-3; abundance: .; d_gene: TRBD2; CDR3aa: CAIARRLAGGGGQETQYF; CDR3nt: TGTGCCATAGCACGGAGGCTAGCGGGAGGCGGGGGCCAAGAGACCCAGTACTTC
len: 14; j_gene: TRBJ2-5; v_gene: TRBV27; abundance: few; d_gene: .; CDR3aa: CASSLGDTFATQYF; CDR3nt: TGTGCCAGCAGTTTGGGGGACACGTTCGCGACCCAGTACTTC
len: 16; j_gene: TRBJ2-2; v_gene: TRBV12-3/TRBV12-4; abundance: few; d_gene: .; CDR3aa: CASSLLRDLYTGELFF; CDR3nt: TGTGCCAGCAGTTTATTGAGGGATTTGTACACCGGGGAGCTGTTTTTT
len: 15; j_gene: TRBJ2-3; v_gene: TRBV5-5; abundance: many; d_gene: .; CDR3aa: CASSAHRDATDTQYF; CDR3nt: TGTGCCAGCAGCGCGCACAGGGATGCGACAGATACGCAGTATTTT
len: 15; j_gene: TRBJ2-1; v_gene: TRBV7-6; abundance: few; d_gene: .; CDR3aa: CASSLSEAVYNEQFF; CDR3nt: TGTGCCAGCAGCTTATCGGAGGCAGTTTACAATGAGCAGTTCTTC
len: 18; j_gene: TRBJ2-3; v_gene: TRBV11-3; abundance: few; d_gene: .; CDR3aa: CASSLSTGRGWGADTQYF; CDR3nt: TGTGCCAGCAGCTTATCGACCGGCCGGGGTTGGGGAGCAGATACGCAGTATTTT
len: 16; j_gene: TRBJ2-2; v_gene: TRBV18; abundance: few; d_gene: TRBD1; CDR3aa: CASSPPSTGKAGELFF; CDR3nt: TGTGCCAGCTCACCACCCTCGACAGGGAAGGCCGGGGAGCTGTTTTTT
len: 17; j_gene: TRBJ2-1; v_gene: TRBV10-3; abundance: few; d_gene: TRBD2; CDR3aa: CAISSTLAGGHYNEQFF; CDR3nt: TGTGCCATCAGTTCAACCTTAGCGGGAGGTCACTACAATGAGCAGTTCTTC
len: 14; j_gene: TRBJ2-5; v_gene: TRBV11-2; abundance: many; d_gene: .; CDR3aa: CASSPRTEGEPQYF; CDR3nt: TGTGCCAGCAGCCCGCGGACGGAAGGGGAGCCCCAGTACTTC
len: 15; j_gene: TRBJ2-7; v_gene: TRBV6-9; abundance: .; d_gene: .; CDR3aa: CASSYLRTDSYEQYF; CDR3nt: TGTGCCAGCAGTTACCTCAGGACAGACTCCTACGAGCAGTACTTC
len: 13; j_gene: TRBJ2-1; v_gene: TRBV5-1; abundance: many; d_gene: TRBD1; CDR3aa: CASSLQGAHEQFF; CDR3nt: TGCGCCAGCAGCTTGCAGGGGGCCCATGAGCAGTTCTTC
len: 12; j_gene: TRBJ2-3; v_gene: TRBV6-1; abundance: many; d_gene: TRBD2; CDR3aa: CASRTSGDTQYF; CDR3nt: TGTGCCAGCAGGACTAGCGGTGATACGCAGTATTTT
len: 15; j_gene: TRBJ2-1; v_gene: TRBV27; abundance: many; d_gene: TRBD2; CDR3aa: CASSPSGRTDNEQFF; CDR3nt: TGTGCCAGCAGTCCTAGCGGGAGGACAGACAATGAGCAGTTCTTC
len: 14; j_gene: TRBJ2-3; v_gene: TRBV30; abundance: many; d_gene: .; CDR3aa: CAWSDYRVSDTQYF; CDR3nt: TGTGCCTGGAGTGACTACAGGGTTTCCGATACGCAGTATTTT
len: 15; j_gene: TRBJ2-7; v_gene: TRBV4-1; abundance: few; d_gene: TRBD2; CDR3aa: CASSRETSGGYEQYF; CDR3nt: TGCGCCAGCAGCCGGGAGACTAGCGGAGGATACGAGCAGTACTTC
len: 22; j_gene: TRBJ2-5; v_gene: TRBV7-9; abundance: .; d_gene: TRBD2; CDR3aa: CASSLERLGTSGRTDRQETQYF; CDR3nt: TGTGCCAGCAGCTTAGAGAGGCTCGGGACTAGCGGGAGGACAGACCGTCAAGAGACCCAGTACTTC
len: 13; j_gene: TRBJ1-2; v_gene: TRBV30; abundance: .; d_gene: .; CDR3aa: CAWSVLGGPGYTF; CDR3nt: TGTGCCTGGAGTGTACTGGGGGGGCCTGGCTACACCTTC
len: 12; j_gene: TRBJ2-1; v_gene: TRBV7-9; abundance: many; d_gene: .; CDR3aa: CASSPSESGQFF; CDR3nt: TGTGCCAGCAGCCCGTCGGAAAGCGGGCAGTTCTTC
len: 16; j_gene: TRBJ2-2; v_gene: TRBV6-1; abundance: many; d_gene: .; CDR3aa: CASSEVGGPLPGELFF; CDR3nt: TGTGCCAGCAGTGAAGTGGGGGGACCTCTCCCCGGGGAGCTGTTTTTT
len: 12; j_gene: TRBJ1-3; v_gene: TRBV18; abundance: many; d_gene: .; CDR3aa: CASSPFSDTIYF; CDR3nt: TGTGCCAGCTCACCGTTTTCGGACACCATATATTTT
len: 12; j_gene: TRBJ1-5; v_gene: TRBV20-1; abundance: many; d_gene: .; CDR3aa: CSARDGNQPQHF; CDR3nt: TGCAGTGCTAGAGATGGCAATCAGCCCCAGCATTTT
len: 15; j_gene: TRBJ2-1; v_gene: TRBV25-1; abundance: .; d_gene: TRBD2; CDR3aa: CASSDGTISYNEQFF; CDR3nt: TGTGCCAGCAGCGACGGGACTATTAGCTACAATGAGCAGTTCTTC
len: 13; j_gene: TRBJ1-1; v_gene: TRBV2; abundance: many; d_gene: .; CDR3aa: CASRKEMNTEAFF; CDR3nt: TGTGCCAGCAGGAAAGAGATGAACACTGAAGCTTTCTTT
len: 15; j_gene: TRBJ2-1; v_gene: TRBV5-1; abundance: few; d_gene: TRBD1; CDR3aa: CASSAGTGGMNEQFF; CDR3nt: TGCGCCAGCAGCGCCGGGACAGGGGGCATGAATGAGCAGTTCTTC
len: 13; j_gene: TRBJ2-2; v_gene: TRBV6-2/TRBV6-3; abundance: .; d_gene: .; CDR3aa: CASSWISTGELFF; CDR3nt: TGTGCCAGCAGTTGGATCAGCACCGGGGAGCTGTTTTTT
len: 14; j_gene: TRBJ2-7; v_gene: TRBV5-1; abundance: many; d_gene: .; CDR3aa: CASSLELGRYEQYF; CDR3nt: TGCGCCAGCAGCTTGGAGTTAGGGCGATACGAGCAGTACTTC
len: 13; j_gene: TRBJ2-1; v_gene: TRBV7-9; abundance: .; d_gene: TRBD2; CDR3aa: CASGTQREFEQFF; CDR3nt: TGTGCCAGCGGAACCCAGCGGGAGTTCGAGCAGTTCTTC
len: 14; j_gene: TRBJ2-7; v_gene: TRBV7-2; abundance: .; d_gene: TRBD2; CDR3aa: CASSPGSGDYEQYF; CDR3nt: TGTGCCAGCAGCCCCGGGAGCGGGGACTACGAGCAGTACTTC
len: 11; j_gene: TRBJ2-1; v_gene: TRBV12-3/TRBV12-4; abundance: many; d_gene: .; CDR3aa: CASNQNNEQFF; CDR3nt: TGTGCCAGCAACCAGAACAATGAGCAGTTCTTC
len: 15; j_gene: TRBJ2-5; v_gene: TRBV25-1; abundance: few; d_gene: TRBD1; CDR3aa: CASSGLRDRDETQYF; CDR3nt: TGTGCCAGCAGTGGCCTCCGGGACAGGGACGAGACCCAGTACTTC
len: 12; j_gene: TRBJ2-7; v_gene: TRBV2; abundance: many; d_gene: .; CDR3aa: CASRALLQVEYF; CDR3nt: TGTGCCAGCAGGGCCCTCCTACAAGTTGAGTACTTC
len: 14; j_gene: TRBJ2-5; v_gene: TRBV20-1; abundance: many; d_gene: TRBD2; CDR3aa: CSVTGAGGQETQYF; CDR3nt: TGCAGTGTAACAGGAGCGGGAGGCCAAGAGACCCAGTACTTC
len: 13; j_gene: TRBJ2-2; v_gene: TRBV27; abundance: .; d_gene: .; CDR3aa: CASKHPGTGELFF; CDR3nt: TGTGCCAGCAAACACCCCGGGACCGGGGAGCTGTTTTTT
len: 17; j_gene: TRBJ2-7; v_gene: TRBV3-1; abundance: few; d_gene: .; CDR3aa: CASSQVIGGRTSYEQYF; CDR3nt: TGTGCCAGCAGCCAAGTGATCGGGGGACGGACCTCCTACGAGCAGTACTTC
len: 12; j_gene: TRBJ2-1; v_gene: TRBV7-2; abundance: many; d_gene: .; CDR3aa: CASSFTDNEQFF; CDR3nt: TGTGCCAGCAGTTTTACCGACAATGAGCAGTTCTTC
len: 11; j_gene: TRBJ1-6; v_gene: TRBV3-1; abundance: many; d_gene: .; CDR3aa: CASSKNSPLHF; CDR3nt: TGTGCCAGCAGCAAGAATTCACCCCTCCACTTT
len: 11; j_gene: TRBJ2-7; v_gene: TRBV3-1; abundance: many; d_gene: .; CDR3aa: CASTTGSEQYF; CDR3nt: TGTGCCAGCACCACCGGGAGCGAGCAGTACTTC
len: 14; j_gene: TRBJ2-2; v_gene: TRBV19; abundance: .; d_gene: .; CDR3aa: CASSQRTSTGELFF; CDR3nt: TGTGCCAGTAGCCAGCGGACTTCTACCGGGGAGCTGTTTTTT
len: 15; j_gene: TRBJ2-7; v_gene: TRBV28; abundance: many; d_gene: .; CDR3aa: CASSLSGGRSYEQYF; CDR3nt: TGTGCCAGCAGTTTATCCGGGGGGCGATCCTACGAGCAGTACTTC
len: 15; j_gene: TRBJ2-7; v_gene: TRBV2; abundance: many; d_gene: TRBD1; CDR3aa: CASSAQQGNFYEQYF; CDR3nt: TGTGCCAGCAGTGCACAACAGGGGAATTTCTACGAGCAGTACTTC
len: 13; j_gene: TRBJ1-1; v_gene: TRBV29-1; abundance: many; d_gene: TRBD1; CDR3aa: CSVEVQGEGEAFF; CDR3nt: TGCAGCGTTGAAGTTCAGGGGGAGGGTGAAGCTTTCTTT
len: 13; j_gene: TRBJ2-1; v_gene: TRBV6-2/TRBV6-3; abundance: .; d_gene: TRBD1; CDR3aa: CASSDRAVHEQFF; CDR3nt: TGTGCCAGCAGCGACAGGGCGGTGCATGAGCAGTTCTTC
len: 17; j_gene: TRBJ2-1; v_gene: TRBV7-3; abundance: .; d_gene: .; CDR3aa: CASSQEGAASSYNEQFF; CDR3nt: TGCGCCAGCAGCCAAGAAGGAGCCGCTAGCTCCTACAATGAGCAGTTCTTC
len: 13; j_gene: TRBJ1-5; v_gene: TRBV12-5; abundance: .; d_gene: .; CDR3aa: CASGLTSNQPQHF; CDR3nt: TGTGCTAGTGGTTTGACGAGCAATCAGCCCCAGCATTTT
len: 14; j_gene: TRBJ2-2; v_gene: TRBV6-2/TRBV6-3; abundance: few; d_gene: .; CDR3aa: CASTPGVGTGELFF; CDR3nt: TGTGCCAGCACCCCCGGGGTTGGAACAGGGGAGCTGTTTTTT
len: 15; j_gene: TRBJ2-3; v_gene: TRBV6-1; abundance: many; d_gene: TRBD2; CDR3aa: CASRRTSGNTDTQYF; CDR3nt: TGTGCCAGCAGAAGGACTAGCGGGAACACAGATACGCAGTATTTT
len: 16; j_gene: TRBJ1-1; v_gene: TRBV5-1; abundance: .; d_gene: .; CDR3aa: CASSFLTGTENTEAFF; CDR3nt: TGCGCCAGCAGCTTCTTAACCGGGACCGAGAACACTGAAGCTTTCTTT
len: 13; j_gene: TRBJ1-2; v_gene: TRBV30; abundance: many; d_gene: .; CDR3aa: CAWSAGANYGYTF; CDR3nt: TGTGCCTGGAGTGCAGGGGCTAACTATGGCTACACCTTC
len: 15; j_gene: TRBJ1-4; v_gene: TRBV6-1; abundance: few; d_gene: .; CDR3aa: CASSEMRVRSEKLFF; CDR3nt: TGTGCCAGCAGCGAGATGAGGGTTCGCAGCGAAAAACTGTTTTTT
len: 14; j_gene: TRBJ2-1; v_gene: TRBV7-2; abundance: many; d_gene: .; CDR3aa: CASSLVGVWNEQFF; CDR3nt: TGTGCCAGCAGCTTAGTGGGTGTTTGGAATGAGCAGTTCTTC